This T cell receptor (beta chain) appears in the sequencing data of a study of a mutant IDH1 vaccine in newly diagnosed glioma. Study in general: In weeks 1, 3, 5, 7, 11, 15, 19 and 23, patients were immunized, eight times in all.

Findings and caveats of the study: Vaccination elicited immune responses in 90% to 95% of patients.

The V gene's germline CDR1 is SGHNT and CDR2 YENEEA. V shed 2 bases and J shed 7 bases, with 13 bases lying between them. The CDR3 runs to 14 residues. The table came from immunoSEQ multiplex PCR; TCRdb's copy has only in-frame clones and leaves some out. The sample records under 95,000 clones, roughly nine tenths being singletons. Concerning this clone itself: The antigen is not known.

Described time point: week 5, during vaccination. Each dose of the vaccine consisted of 300 ug of mutant IDH1 20-mer peptide, with topical imiquimod. The sequenced sample was PBMCs, obtained from a glioma patient whose treatment included an IDH1 peptide vaccine. The sequence came from a woman aged 45-65 years with glioma. The chain employs TRBV11-3 and TRBJ2-3; no reliable D call. The CDR3 nucleotides are TGTGCCAGCAGCTTACTGTCAAGTCCTAATACGCAGTATTTT. As protein: CASSLLSSPNTQYF.